One sample yielded the 22 T cell receptor beta chains listed below, sequenced in a study of OX40 agonist ivuxolimab in advanced cancers. The repertoire was sequenced with immunoSEQ multiplex PCR; TCRdb's copy has only in-frame clones and lacks some. The sample contains under 65,000 clones, roughly 81% of which appear only once. Sequencing was performed on CD4+ or CD8+ T cells sorted from blood, taken in a trial of the OX40 agonist ivuxolimab. These receptors originate from an adult with an advanced solid tumor such as melanoma, head and neck, liver or kidney cancer.

V gene TRBV23-1 combines with J gene TRBJ2-1; a possible D gene is TRBD2 (5 bases). TRBV23-1 is filed as an ORF, its function uncertain. Trimming shortened V by 2 bases and J by 2 bases, and 13 bases separated the two germline ends. This CDR3 contains 16 residues. The CDR3 loop is CASSQVERFPYNEQFF. CDR3 bases: TGCGCCAGCAGTCAAGTGGAGCGGTTCCCCTACAATGAGCAGTTCTTC.

The chain has TRBV7-2 and TRBJ1-2; the D gene is possibly TRBD1 (5 bases). Germline V lookup: CDR1 SGHTA, CDR2 FQGNSA. The CDR3 spans 12 residues. Trimming took off 5 bases at V and 4 bases at J, with 8 bases between the two ends. CDR3 sequence reads: CASSPTAYGYTF. The CDR3 bases are TGTGCCAGCAGCCCGACAGCCTATGGCTACACCTTC.

The chain combines TRBV11-2 with TRBJ2-6, with D perhaps matching TRBD2 (6 bases). Germline-derived CDR1 and CDR2 are SGHAT and FQNNGV. The V and J ends lost 0 bases and 0 bases respectively, with 12 bases between them. The CDR3 loop spans 18 amino acids. The DNA for the CDR3 is TGTGCCAGCAGCTTAGATCGGAGGGGATTCTCTGGGGCCAACGTCCTGACTTTC. Encoded protein: CASSLDRRGFSGANVLTF.

This sequence joins TRBV12-5 and TRBJ1-2, with D possibly matching TRBD1 (5 bases). This CDR3 has 14 amino acids. Germline assignment: CDR1 LGHNT and CDR2 FRNRAP. Trimming shortened V by 7 bases and J by 5 bases, and 17 bases separated the two germline ends. CDR3 region: CASAPASEGYGYTF. The CDR3 nucleotides are TGTGCTAGTGCCCCGGCCTCAGAGGGGTATGGCTACACCTTC. The full variable domain, completed using reference TRBV12-5 and TRBJ1-2, is DARVTQTPRHKVTEMGQEVTMRCQPILGHNTVFWYRQTMMQGLELLAYFRNRAPLDDSGMPKDRFSAEMPDATLATLKIQPSEPRDSAVYFCASAPASEGYGYTFGSGTRLTVV.

The J gene is TRBJ2-5, the V gene TRBV2; 11 bases align to TRBD2. Losses at the gene ends were 5 bases for V and 4 bases for J; bases not matched to a gene: 6. Germline CDR1 SNHLY, CDR2 FYNNEI. The CDR3 has 15 amino acids. In DNA form, the CDR3 reads TGTGCCAGCAGTCGCCAAGGACTAGCGGGAGAGACCCAGTACTTC. It is translated as CASSRQGLAGETQYF. Full variable domain (outside the CDR3, taken from reference TRBV2 and TRBJ2-5): EPEVTQTPSHQVTQMGQEVILRCVPISNHLYFYWYRQILGQKVEFLVSFYNNEISEKSEIFDDQFSVERPDGSNFTLKIRSTKLEDSAMYFCASSRQGLAGETQYFGPGTRLLVL.

The chain uses TRBV6-5 and TRBJ2-7, with 7 bases aligning to TRBD2. The CDR3 spans 14 residues. CDR1 is MNHEY and CDR2 is SVGAGI in the germline V gene. After removal of 4 bases from V and 6 bases from J, the junction contained 9 bases not matched to a gene. CDR3: CASSFGTTGGEQYF. The CDR3 DNA sequence: TGTGCCAGCAGTTTCGGGACTACGGGGGGCGAGCAGTACTTC.

This chain joins TRBV1 and TRBJ2-3; the table's TRBD2 call for D was not verified on the DNA. TRBV1 is a documented pseudogene. The CDR3 consists of 16 residues. The CDR3 loop reads CTSSQGRAGGTDTQYF. As DNA, the CDR3 is TGCACCAGCAGCCAAGGCAGGGCGGGGGGCACAGATACGCAGTATTTT.

The chain combines TRBV5-4 with TRBJ2-5; 10 nucleotides align to TRBD2. Matching the DNA end better, TRBJ2-7 makes the J call doubtful. The CDR3 is 16 residues long. Germline values: CDR1 SGHNT, CDR2 YYREEE (reference sequence). The CDR3 protein is CASSLARTSGSYEQYF. CDR3 nucleotides: TGTGCCAGCAGCTTGGCCCGGACTAGCGGCTCCTACGAGCAGTACTTC.

A note on this clone: An end of the junction differs from the germline gene, which may be a read error. The chain uses TRBV7-3 and TRBJ2-3; no reliable D call. This CDR3 comprises 13 residues. The germline CDR1 and CDR2 sequences are SGHTA and FQGTGA. This CDR3 reads CASSLTITDTQYF. The CDR3 DNA reads TGTGCCAGCAGCCTAACCATCACAGATACGCAGTATTTT.

The rearrangement links TRBV29-1 to TRBJ2-7; D unclear. The V end was cut by 6 bases, the J end by 0 bases, with 6 bases between. CDR3 size: 11 residues. CDR1 and CDR2 from the germline V gene are SQVTM and ANQGSEA. DNA for the CDR3: TGCAGCGTGTTTAGCTCCTACGAGCAGTACTTC. As protein: CSVFSSYEQYF.

The chain combines TRBV6-6 with TRBJ2-1, with 13 positions matching TRBD2. J lost 3 bases, V lost 10 bases, and 6 bases had no gene match. CDR1 MNHNY and CDR2 SVGAGI come from the germline V gene (reference sequence). The CDR3 is 15 residues long. The DNA of the CDR3 is TGTGCCACCTCTTGGACTAGCGGGGGCTACAATGAGCAGTTCTTC. It codes for CATSWTSGGYNEQFF.

The V gene is TRBV12-5, the J gene TRBJ2-1; TRBD2 might be the D (5 bases). The germline V and J ends were trimmed by 10 bases and 7 bases, with 11 bases remaining between them. This CDR3 spans 11 amino acids. Germline CDR1 and CDR2: LGHNT and FRNRAP. The CDR3: CAITRGNEQFF. Written as DNA, the CDR3 is TGTGCTATCACCCGGGGAAATGAGCAGTTCTTC.

This chain uses TRBV27 with TRBJ2-7; D uncertain. The V and J ends lost 6 bases and 6 bases respectively, with 18 bases between them. The CDR3 is made up of 14 amino acids. Germline values: CDR1 MNHEY, CDR2 SMNVEV (reference sequence). The CDR3 loop is CASSQSWVGAEQYF. The CDR3 DNA sequence: TGTGCCAGCAGCCAAAGCTGGGTTGGAGCCGAGCAGTACTTC.

The chain has TRBV5-4 and TRBJ2-1; TRBD2 matches 10 bases. The germline gives CDR1 SGHNT, CDR2 YYREEE (reference sequence). The CDR3 length is 15 residues. V gave up 3 bases and J gave up 4 bases; unmatched junction bases: 4. The CDR3 region has the DNA TGTGCCAGCAGCTCGCCGGGACTAGCGTACAATGAGCAGTTCTTC. It codes for CASSSPGLAYNEQFF.

The CDR3 protein is CASSPRWGERETQYF. The CDR3, as DNA: TGCGCCAGCAGCCCGCGATGGGGGGAGAGGGAGACCCAGTACTTC. The chain recombines TRBV5-1 with TRBJ2-5; weak D call: TRBD2 (6 bases). The germline V and J ends were trimmed by 4 bases and 5 bases, with 18 bases remaining between them. CDR1 SGHRS and CDR2 YFSETQ come from the germline V gene. The CDR3 contains 15 residues. The variable domain in full, with the rest retrieved from reference TRBV5-1 and TRBJ2-5, is KAGVTQTPRYLIKTRGQQVTLSCSPISGHRSVSWYQQTPGQGLQFLFEYFSETQRNKGNFPGRFSGRQFSNSRSEMNVSTLELGDSALYLCASSPRWGERETQYFGPGTRLLVL.

The chain has TRBV29-1 and TRBJ1-2; no reliable D call. With 1 base removed from V and 8 bases from J, the gap between germline ends came to 14 bases. This CDR3 has 13 amino acids. Per germline, CDR1 SQVTM and CDR2 ANQGSEA. Here the CDR3 reads CSVEVAVGLGYTF. As DNA, the CDR3 is TGCAGCGTTGAAGTCGCAGTGGGGTTGGGCTACACCTTC.

In its sample, this clone was seen a few times. The J gene is TRBJ1-1, the V gene TRBV30; D is perhaps TRBD1 (5 bases). The germline gives CDR1 GTSNPN, CDR2 SVGIG (reference sequence). The length of the CDR3 is 13 residues. V lost 7 bases and J 0 bases, leaving 12 bases between the germline ends. This CDR3 is CAYKTVMNTEAFF. The CDR3 DNA follows: TGTGCCTATAAGACAGTCATGAACACTGAAGCTTTCTTT.

V usage is TRBV28 and J usage is TRBJ1-6, with D maybe TRBD1 (5 bases). The CDR3 runs to 15 residues. In germline, CDR1 is MDHEN, CDR2 SYDVKM. Trimming removed 2 bases from V and 4 bases from J, with 9 bases in between. In DNA, the CDR3 is TGTGCCAGCAGTTTAGGGACCATATATAATTCACCCCTCCACTTT. It encodes CASSLGTIYNSPLHF.

This chain connects TRBV2 to TRBJ1-1; D uncertain. Germline V gene sequence: CDR1 SNHLY, CDR2 FYNNEI. This CDR3 comprises 15 residues. V was shortened by 6 bases and J by 7 bases, with 21 bases between the two germline ends. The CDR3 nucleotides are TGTGCCAGCAGCGCACTCGGCGTCACTTCCATTGAAGCTTTCTTT. The encoded protein is CASSALGVTSIEAFF.

The rearrangement uses TRBV7-2 and TRBJ1-2; tentatively, D is TRBD1 (5 bases). Germline V gene data show CDR1 as SGHTA and CDR2 as FQGNSA. The CDR3 length is 14 residues. V was pared by 5 bases and J by 0 bases, with 10 bases between. The CDR3: CASSRTGANYGYTF. The CDR3, as DNA: TGTGCCAGCAGCCGCACAGGAGCTAACTATGGCTACACCTTC.

The V gene is TRBV19, the J gene TRBJ1-2, with TRBD1 matching 9 bases. V trimming: 5 bases; J trimming: 4 bases; junction bases outside the gene matches: 17. CDR3 length equals 18 residues. CDR1 LNHDA and CDR2 SQIVND come from the germline V gene (reference sequence). The CDR3 bases are TGTGCCAGTAGTCCCCTTTCGGGACAGGGATTCGCGGGCTATGGCTACACCTTC. It specifies CASSPLSGQGFAGYGYTF.

This clone was recorded once. The rearrangement links TRBV6-5 to TRBJ2-7; D not resolved. Trimming cost V 6 bases and J 2 bases, with 14 bases left between them. Germline assignment: CDR1 MNHEY and CDR2 SVGAGI. The CDR3 loop spans 14 amino acids. The CDR3 DNA reads as TGTGCCAGCAGGGTCCAGGAGTCCACCTACGAGCAGTACTTC. Its protein product is CASRVQESTYEQYF.